A single sample is the source of the 32 T cell receptor beta chains below, sequenced in a study of T cell clonality in common variable immunodeficiency. Produced via immunoSEQ multiplex PCR; TCRdb's table is partial and in-frame only. The record shows about 32,000 clones for this sample, with no singletons present. Sequenced sample: peripheral blood mononuclear cells. The receptors stem from a person aged 18 to 75 in good health.

This clone has at least ten counts. The read ends 3 residues before the CDR3 terminus; that terminus is restored from the germline J gene. The genes are TRBV12-3 or TRBV12-4 and TRBJ2-1; 10 bases are shared with TRBD1. V trimming: 5 bases; J trimming: 7 bases; junction bases outside the gene matches: 11. The CDR3 runs 16 residues. The DNA read from the CDR3 is TGTGCCAGCAGTCCTCCTCGGACAGGGGGAGGGAATGAG. Its translation is CASSPPRTGGGNE. The complete CDR3 sequence is CASSPPRTGGGNEQFF.

This clone was found a few times. CDR3 DNA, as far as it was read: TGTGCCAGCTCACCACCAGAGCCCTACAATGAG. It is translated as CASSPPEPYNE. The whole CDR3 sequence is CASSPPEPYNEQFF. This sequence joins TRBV18 and TRBJ2-1; D is undetermined. The read halts 3 residues ahead of the CDR3 end, with the missing end drawn from the germline J gene. Trimming removed 0 bases at V and 2 bases at J, with 5 bases between. The germline V gene encodes CDR1 KGHSH and CDR2 LQKENI. This CDR3 contains 14 residues.

The table lists this clone with many counts. The sequence runs out 3 residues before the end of the CDR3; the remainder is reconstructed from the germline J gene. The chain uses TRBV5-1 and TRBJ2-1; D is possibly TRBD2 (6 bases). The V gene lost 0 bases and the J gene lost 1 base, with 11 bases spanning the gap. Germline V CDR1 and CDR2: SGHRS, YFSETQ. The CDR3 loop spans 16 amino acids. The CDR3 bases that were read are TGCGCCAGCAGCTTGGGAGGGACTGGATCCTACAATGAG. Its translation: CASSLGGTGSYNE. The whole CDR3 reads CASSLGGTGSYNEQFF.

Ten or more counts support this clone. This chain's CDR3 is CASSLRGQGSNSPLHF. The DNA read from the CDR3 is TGTGCCAGCAGCTTACGTGGACAGGGTTCTAATTCACCC. The V gene is TRBV7-3, the J gene TRBJ1-6; TRBD1 agrees at 8 bases. Read coverage stops 3 residues before the CDR3 terminus; the germline J gene supplies the remainder. This CDR3 is 16 amino acids long. Germline assignment: CDR1 SGHTA and CDR2 FQGTGA. After removal of 2 bases from V and 6 bases from J, the junction contained 6 bases not matched to a gene. Complete variable domain (other parts from reference TRBV7-3 and TRBJ1-6): GAGVSQTPSNKVTEKGKYVELRCDPISGHTALYWYRQSLGQGPEFLIYFQGTGAADDSGLPNDRFFAVRPEGSVSTLKIQRTERGDSAVYLCASSLRGQGSNSPLHFGNGTRLTVT.

This clone was observed at least ten times. The CDR3 protein is CASKETGLYEQYF. The DNA read from the CDR3 is TGTGCCAGCAAAGAGACAGGTCTCTACGAG. The chain links TRBV28 to TRBJ2-7, with a weak D call TRBD1 (6 bases). With the read ending 3 residues before the CDR3 end, the germline J gene is used to fill in that end. Per the germline V gene, CDR1 is MDHEN and CDR2 is SYDVKM. This CDR3 is built from 13 residues. Trimming stripped 7 bases from V and 3 bases from J, with 13 bases between.

Regarding this clone: Relative to the germline gene, one junction end is altered; a read error may explain this. The read ends 3 residues shy of where the CDR3 ends; the end is completed using the germline J gene. V usage is TRBV7-7 and J usage is TRBJ1-2; D is perhaps TRBD1 (5 bases). Per germline, CDR1 SSHAT and CDR2 FNYEAQ (reference sequence). The CDR3 spans 15 residues. CDR3 sequence reads: CASSPGLAGADDYTF. The sequenced part of the CDR3 DNA is TGTGCTAGCAGCCCGGGACTAGCGGGAGCCGATGAC.

This clone was counted at least ten times. The DNA ends 3 residues before the CDR3 does, and the rest of the CDR3 is filled in from the germline J gene. The chain combines TRBV15 with TRBJ2-3, with 10 bases matching TRBD2. Germline assignment: CDR1 LNHNV and CDR2 YYDKDF (reference sequence). The CDR3 runs 17 residues. The CDR3 is CATTLRRSGRAGETQYF. The sequenced CDR3 bases are TGTGCCACCACCCTAAGACGGAGCGGGAGGGCCGGGGAGACG.

This clone has a count of ten or more. Read sequence stops 3 residues before the CDR3 end, and the germline J gene provides the missing end. The chain couples TRBV23-1 to TRBJ2-7, with TRBD1 matching over 7 bases. TRBV23-1 is annotated as an ORF whose role is uncertain. This CDR3 has 17 amino acids. The J segment lost 0 bases and the V segment lost 2 bases, leaving 10 bases of the junction unmatched. The DNA read from the CDR3 is TGCGCCAGCAGTCAACCCCTGGACAGGCAGAGCTCCTACGAG. Its protein product is CASSQPLDRQSSYE. From start to end, the CDR3 is CASSQPLDRQSSYEQYF.

Ten or more counts support this clone. The read stops 3 residues short of the end of the CDR3; the missing end is completed from the germline J gene. The chain recombines TRBV29-1 with TRBJ2-1; TRBD1 is a possible D gene (6 bases). Germline V CDR1 and CDR2: SQVTM, ANQGSEA. V was pared by 6 bases and J by 1 base, with 10 bases between. The length of the CDR3 is 13 residues. The CDR3 loop is CSVPGQSYNEQFF. The sequenced part of the CDR3 DNA is TGCAGCGTGCCGGGACAATCCTACAATGAG.

This clone was seen ten or more times. The sequenced fragment ends 3 residues before the CDR3 boundary, so the rest is inferred from the germline J gene. J is TRBJ2-5 and V is TRBV10-3; D assignment may be TRBD1 or TRBD2 (6 bases each). CDR1 is ENHRY, CDR2 SYGVKD, per germline. CDR3 size: 13 residues. Deletions cut 6 bases from V and 4 bases from J, with 12 bases between. The CDR3 loop is CAIRDGGGETQYF. The covered CDR3 bases are TGTGCCATCAGGGACGGAGGGGGAGAGACC.

Ten or more counts support this clone. A read error may account for a junction end that differs from germline. The read ends 3 residues early relative to the CDR3; the germline J gene fills the gap. V is TRBV6-1 and J is TRBJ2-1; TRBD1 might be the D (6 bases). Germline V CDR1 and CDR2: MNHNS, SASEGT. CDR3 length: 14 residues. The CDR3 is CASCEQGIYNEQFF. The CDR3 bases that were read are TGTGCCAGCTGTGAGCAGGGGATCTACAATGAG.

In this sample, this clone turned up many times. The CDR3 end lies 3 residues beyond the end of the read and is filled in from the germline J gene. The V and J genes are TRBV30 and TRBJ2-7; TRBD2 matches 9 bases. After removal of 3 bases from V and 6 bases from J, the junction contained 9 bases not matched to a gene. The CDR3 loop spans 14 amino acids. Germline CDR1 and CDR2: GTSNPN and SVGIG (reference sequence). The CDR3 bases that were read are TGTGCCTGGAGCAGAATAGCGGGGGCCCTCGAG. Protein sequence: CAWSRIAGALE. The full CDR3 is CAWSRIAGALEQYF.

This clone was counted ten times or more. From the germline J gene comes the end of the CDR3, since the read stops 3 residues before it. The genes are TRBV20-1 and TRBJ1-4; a possible D gene is TRBD1 (6 bases). V lost 7 bases and J 5 bases, leaving 17 bases between the germline ends. The CDR3 has 14 amino acids. Germline assignment: CDR1 DFQATT and CDR2 SNEGSKA (reference sequence). CDR3 sequence: CSVKKGHLNEKLFF. The CDR3 DNA, read in part, is TGCAGTGTTAAGAAGGGACACCTGAATGAAAAA.

This clone was seen at least ten times. The observed sequence ends 3 residues before the CDR3 terminus, with the missing tail filled in from the germline J gene. J is TRBJ2-5 and V is TRBV20-1, with TRBD2 identical over 7 bases. CDR3 length: 16 residues. Germline V gene data show CDR1 as DFQATT and CDR2 as SNEGSKA (reference sequence). J gave up 5 bases and V 5 bases, and 17 bases lay outside the gene matches. The CDR3 bases that were read are TGCAGTGCTGCGAGAGGTTGGAAGCGGGATTGGGAGACC. It translates to CSAARGWKRDWET. In full, the CDR3 reads CSAARGWKRDWETQYF.

At least ten counts were recorded for this clone. The CDR3 end is not reached by the read, which stops 3 residues before it; the germline J gene fills it in. This chain links TRBV29-1 with TRBJ1-5, with TRBD1 matching 7 bases. Unmatched junction bases numbered 5, after V lost 6 bases and J lost 0 bases. The germline V gene has CDR1 SQVTM and CDR2 ANQGSEA. CDR3 length: 14 residues. CDR3 DNA, as far as it was read: TGCAGCGTCTGGACAGGATATAGCAATCAGCCC. Residues: CSVWTGYSNQP. The full CDR3 protein reads CSVWTGYSNQPQHF.

In regard to this clone: The CDR3 is cut off 3 residues early in the read; its end comes from the germline J gene. This chain links TRBV7-9 with TRBJ2-4, with a weak D call TRBD1 (5 bases). CDR3 length: 12 amino acids. Germline assignment: CDR1 SEHNR and CDR2 FQNEAQ (reference sequence). CDR3 bases read: TGTGCCAGCAGCTTACAGGGTGCTGGT. It translates to CASSLQGAG. The whole CDR3 protein reads CASSLQGAGQYF.

This clone was seen many times. The read ends 3 residues before the CDR3 terminus; that terminus is restored from the germline J gene. The chain is built from TRBV6-1 and TRBJ2-5; D possibly corresponds to TRBD1 (6 bases). CDR1 is MNHNS and CDR2 is SASEGT in the germline V gene. Trimming shortened V by 0 bases and J by 5 bases, and 13 bases separated the two germline ends. The CDR3 runs to 15 residues. The part of the CDR3 DNA that was read is TGTGCCAGCAGTGAAGCTAACAGGGAGTTGGAGACC. Translation gives CASSEANRELET. The complete CDR3 reads CASSEANRELETQYF.

This clone was found many times. The read stops 3 residues short of the end of the CDR3; the missing end is completed from the germline J gene. The chain has TRBV7-2 and TRBJ2-5; no reliable D call. Between the trimmed V and J ends, which lost 5 bases and 5 bases, there was a span of 6 bases. The germline V gene has CDR1 SGHTA and CDR2 FQGNSA. This CDR3 is 11 amino acids long. Here the CDR3 reads CASSTYETQYF. Incomplete CDR3 DNA: TGTGCCAGCAGCACCTACGAGACC.

The table lists this clone with many counts. The read stops 3 residues short of the end of the CDR3; the missing end is completed from the germline J gene. The chain employs TRBV2 and TRBJ2-5, with 9 bases aligning to TRBD2. V shed 4 bases, J shed 3 bases, and the junction held 0 bases outside the gene matches. Germline V CDR1 and CDR2: SNHLY, FYNNEI. The CDR3 contains 13 residues. The chain's CDR3 is CASSGLAEETQYF. The DNA read from the CDR3 is TGTGCCAGCAGTGGACTAGCGGAAGAGACC.

This clone has at least ten counts. The read stops 3 residues short of the end of the CDR3; the missing end is completed from the germline J gene. The gene calls are TRBV7-8 and TRBJ1-4; tentatively, D is TRBD1 (6 bases). The CDR3 contains 14 residues. The V gene's germline CDR1 is SGHVS and CDR2 FQNEAQ. V shed 5 bases and J shed 7 bases, with 14 bases lying between them. The sequenced part of the CDR3 DNA is TGTGCCAGCAGCGAAGGGAGGGGGGGTGAAAAA. It translates to CASSEGRGGEK. The full CDR3 reads CASSEGRGGEKLFF.

This clone appeared many times. The read ends 3 residues shy of where the CDR3 ends; the end is completed using the germline J gene. The chain joins TRBV29-1 to TRBJ1-4; maybe TRBD1 (5 bases). The V end was cut by 4 bases, the J end by 7 bases, with 13 bases between. Germline V gene data show CDR1 as SQVTM and CDR2 as ANQGSEA. CDR3 length: 13 residues. CDR3 bases read: TGCAGCGTTGGTAGGCAGGGCGGTGAAAAA. Protein sequence: CSVGRQGGEK. The CDR3 in its entirety is CSVGRQGGEKLFF.

This clone was seen repeatedly, ten times or more. Read sequence stops 3 residues before the CDR3 end, and the germline J gene provides the missing end. The gene calls are TRBV7-6 and TRBJ2-3; 8 bases are a match to TRBD2. The V and J ends lost 3 bases and 0 bases, in that order; junction bases with no gene match: 5. The germline gives CDR1 SGHVS, CDR2 FNYEAQ. The CDR3 totals 16 residues. The CDR3 reads CASSLSSGRSTDTQYF. The DNA read from the CDR3 is TGTGCCAGCAGCTTGTCTAGCGGGCGGAGCACAGATACG. Drawing the rest from reference TRBV7-6 and TRBJ2-3, the complete variable domain is GAGVSQSPRYKVTKRGQDVALRCDPISGHVSLYWYRQALGQGPEFLTYFNYEAQQDKSGLPNDRFSAERPEGSISTLTIQRTEQRDSAMYRCASSLSSGRSTDTQYFGPGTRLTVL.

This clone has at least ten counts. The CDR3 sequence: CASMTGGGYEQYF. The sequenced CDR3 bases are TGTGCCAGCATGACGGGAGGGGGCTACGAG. The chain links TRBV28 to TRBJ2-7; 8 positions match TRBD2. The read falls 3 residues short of the CDR3 end, and the missing part is taken from the germline J gene. J gave up 3 bases and V 7 bases, and 5 bases lay outside the gene matches. Germline assignment: CDR1 MDHEN and CDR2 SYDVKM. This CDR3 has 13 residues.

The table lists this clone with many counts. The read is 3 residues too short to cover the CDR3 end, so that end is filled in from the germline J gene. This chain joins TRBV30 and TRBJ2-5; 8 nucleotides match TRBD2. V gave up 4 bases and J gave up 5 bases; unmatched junction bases: 9. The CDR3 spans 14 residues. Germline values: CDR1 GTSNPN, CDR2 SVGIG (reference sequence). Incomplete CDR3 DNA: TGTGCCTGGAACCCCCCCGGGAGGGGTGAGACC. Encoded protein: CAWNPPGRGET. The whole CDR3 reads CAWNPPGRGETQYF. The variable domain in full, completed from reference TRBV30 and TRBJ2-5, reads SQTIHQWPATLVQPVGSPLSLECTVEGTSNPNLYWYRQAAGRGLQLLFYSVGIGQISSEVPQNLSASRPQDRQFILSSKKLLLSDSGFYLCAWNPPGRGETQYFGPGTRLLVL.

This clone showed up many times. The read ends 3 residues shy of where the CDR3 ends; the end is completed using the germline J gene. The J gene is TRBJ2-7, the V gene TRBV5-6; TRBD2 aligns across 7 bases. Germline loops: CDR1 SGHDT, CDR2 YYEEEE. This CDR3 is 14 amino acids long. Unmatched junction bases numbered 8, after V lost 2 bases and J lost 6 bases. The CDR3 region is CASSLAGSGLEQYF. CDR3 DNA, as far as it was read: TGTGCCAGCAGCTTAGCGGGATCGGGGCTCGAG.

This clone has a count of ten or more. The missing CDR3 end, 3 residues past where the read stops, is filled in from the germline J gene. The chain employs TRBV4-2 and TRBJ2-1; weak D call: TRBD2 (5 bases). The V gene lost 0 bases and the J gene lost 5 bases, with 8 bases spanning the gap. CDR1 LGHNA and CDR2 YNFKEQ come from the germline V gene. This CDR3 is built from 14 residues. CDR3 sequence reads: CASSQDQADNEQFF. The sequenced part of the CDR3 DNA is TGTGCCAGCAGCCAAGATCAAGCGGACAATGAG.

This clone has ten or more counts. The read ends 3 residues shy of where the CDR3 ends; the end is completed using the germline J gene. The chain carries TRBV7-8 and TRBJ2-3; TRBD2 matches 12 bases. Germline-derived CDR1 and CDR2 are SGHVS and FQNEAQ. The V and J ends lost 6 bases and 5 bases, in that order; junction bases with no gene match: 6. This CDR3 contains 15 residues. This CDR3 is CASRRTSGAGDTQYF. CDR3 bases read: TGTGCCAGCAGAAGGACTAGCGGGGCGGGAGATACG.

This clone was counted many times. CDR3 DNA, as far as it was read: TGCAGTGCTCCCAGGGGAGTCACCGGGGAG. It is translated as CSAPRGVTGE. The complete CDR3 protein is CSAPRGVTGELFF. V usage is TRBV20-1 and J usage is TRBJ2-2, with D perhaps TRBD1 (6 bases). The sequence runs out 3 residues before the end of the CDR3; the remainder is reconstructed from the germline J gene. Trimming took off 5 bases at V and 4 bases at J, with 11 bases between the two ends. The germline V gene encodes CDR1 DFQATT and CDR2 SNEGSKA (reference sequence). This CDR3 comprises 13 residues.

There are many counts of this clone. With the read ending 3 residues before the CDR3 end, the germline J gene is used to fill in that end. This chain joins TRBV4-2 and TRBJ2-1; 7 bases fit TRBD1. CDR3 length equals 17 residues. The germline V gene has CDR1 LGHNA and CDR2 YNFKEQ. With V trimmed by 4 bases and J by 7 bases, 16 bases remained unmatched. The sequenced part of the CDR3 DNA is TGTGCCAGCAGCCCTATACATATGACAGGGAAGCCAAATGAG. Its protein product is CASSPIHMTGKPNE. The complete CDR3 sequence is CASSPIHMTGKPNEQFF.

This clone was seen repeatedly, ten times or more. The CDR3 end falls 3 residues outside the read, so it is completed with the germline J gene. The chain combines TRBV5-1 with TRBJ1-5, with 9 positions matching TRBD1. The CDR3 is made up of 14 amino acids. Germline V gives CDR1 SGHRS, CDR2 YFSETQ. V dropped 4 bases and J dropped 4; count of bases not matched to a gene: 3. CDR3 DNA, as far as it was read: TGCGCCAGCAGCGCGACAGGGGGGAATCAGCCC. Translated, it gives CASSATGGNQP. The CDR3 in full is CASSATGGNQPQHF.

This clone was detected ten times or more. The read falls 3 residues short of the CDR3 end, and the missing part is taken from the germline J gene. This chain uses TRBV5-1 with TRBJ2-1, with D unresolved. V was pared by 2 bases and J by 9 bases, with 15 bases between. In germline, CDR1 is SGHRS, CDR2 YFSETQ. There are 14 residues in the CDR3. The sequenced CDR3 bases are TGCGCCAGCAGCTTTGACTCAACTGGGTCTGAG. Its protein is CASSFDSTGSE. The entire CDR3 is CASSFDSTGSEQFF.

This clone was seen ten or more times. The read terminates 3 residues ahead of where the CDR3 ends, so the germline J gene completes it. This sequence joins TRBV15 and TRBJ2-5; TRBD1 is a possible D gene (5 bases). The CDR3 contains 14 residues. V lost 1 base, J lost 3 bases, and 9 bases lay in between. Germline CDR1 LNHNV, CDR2 YYDKDF (reference sequence). CDR3 bases read: TGTGCCACCAGCAGAGGCCAGGGCGAAGAGACC. Translated, it gives CATSRGQGEET. The whole CDR3 protein reads CATSRGQGEETQYF.